One and the same sample provided the 5 T cell receptor beta chains below, sequenced in a study of CD8+ T cells in alopecia areata. Treatment of the sample: oral pan-JAK inhibitor, 5-10 mg twice daily. RNA was extracted and reverse transcribed into cDNA as the sequencing template. Profiling relied on immunoSEQ multiplex PCR, and the TCRdb table lists in-frame clones only, not all of them. In the table there are some 200,000 clones, about 57% of which are singletons. Sequences were derived from CD4+ T cells sorted from blood, sampled at week 4, from a patient treated with tofacitinib. The receptors originated from a human donor with alopecia areata.

This clone was observed once. The chain has TRBV2 and TRBJ2-1, with D possibly matching TRBD1 (5 bases). This CDR3 has 13 residues. The V and J ends lost 9 bases and 0 bases respectively, with 9 bases between them. Germline V CDR1 and CDR2: SNHLY, FYNNEI. The CDR3 bases are TGTGCCAGTAACAGGAACTCCTACAATGAGCAGTTCTTC. It codes for CASNRNSYNEQFF.

This clone was found a few times. The chain recombines TRBV7-3 with TRBJ2-3, with 7 bases matching TRBD2. V was clipped by 5 bases and J by 2 bases; unmatched bases: 4. CDR3 length equals 14 residues. Germline lookup yields CDR1 SGHTA and CDR2 FQGTGA. Here the CDR3 reads CASSPGTNTDTQYF. The CDR3 DNA reads TGTGCCAGCAGCCCCGGGACTAACACAGATACGCAGTATTTT.

About this clone: The junction and the germline gene differ at one end; a read error may be behind it. The genes are TRBV18 and TRBJ1-2; D is possibly TRBD1 (5 bases). The CDR3 sequence is 16 residues long. The germline gives CDR1 KGHSH, CDR2 LQKENI. The CDR3 nucleotides are TGTGCCAGCTCCCCACCGGGCAGGGCGGCTAACTATGGCTACACCTTC. The encoded protein is CASSPPGRAANYGYTF.

In DNA form, the CDR3 reads TGCAGCGTAGCCCCCCGACAGGGAGGGGATGGCTACACCTTC. It yields the protein CSVAPRQGGDGYTF. The chain employs TRBV29-1 and TRBJ1-2; 7 positions agree with TRBD1. CDR3 length: 14 residues. Unmatched junction bases numbered 13, after V lost 6 bases and J lost 6 bases. Germline assignment: CDR1 SQVTM and CDR2 ANQGSEA.

The chain links TRBV19 to TRBJ2-7; no firm D call. Trimming took off 6 bases at V and 4 bases at J, with 13 bases between the two ends. Germline-derived CDR1 and CDR2 are LNHDA and SQIVND (reference sequence). This CDR3 comprises 13 residues. The CDR3 nucleotides are TGTGCCAGTAGCCTACGACCGTTTTACGAGCAGTACTTC. It specifies CASSLRPFYEQYF.